The sequence of this T cell receptor (beta chain) was determined in a study of T-cell memory formation after mild COVID-19. At the level of the study: TCR clusters were mostly donor specific. General study points: SARS-CoV-2 specificity of second-wave clones peaking day 37 was unconfirmed. Some SARS-CoV-2-responding clones were already detected in memory before infection.

CDR1 is MNHNY and CDR2 is SVGAGI in the germline V gene (reference sequence). V was trimmed by 6 bases and J by 4 bases, leaving 15 bases between them. This CDR3 has 14 amino acids. This clonotype was seen more than once but under ten times. Its specificity is not known. MiXCR, applied by TCRdb to the 5' RACE reads, yields one record per CDR3 protein. This sample has 500,000 to 550,000 distinct CDR3 sequences, with around 20% found just once. V and J are TRBV6-6 and TRBJ2-5; no definite D call. Sequencing input: PBMCs or a T cell subset sorted from them (not recorded which). This TCR derives from an adult woman who had mild COVID-19 (a few samples of this study predate the infection). Cell type and time point are not known. The CDR3 sequence: CASRIGLRAETQYF. DNA for the CDR3: TGTGCCAGCAGGATAGGGCTTCGCGCAGAGACCCAGTACTTC.